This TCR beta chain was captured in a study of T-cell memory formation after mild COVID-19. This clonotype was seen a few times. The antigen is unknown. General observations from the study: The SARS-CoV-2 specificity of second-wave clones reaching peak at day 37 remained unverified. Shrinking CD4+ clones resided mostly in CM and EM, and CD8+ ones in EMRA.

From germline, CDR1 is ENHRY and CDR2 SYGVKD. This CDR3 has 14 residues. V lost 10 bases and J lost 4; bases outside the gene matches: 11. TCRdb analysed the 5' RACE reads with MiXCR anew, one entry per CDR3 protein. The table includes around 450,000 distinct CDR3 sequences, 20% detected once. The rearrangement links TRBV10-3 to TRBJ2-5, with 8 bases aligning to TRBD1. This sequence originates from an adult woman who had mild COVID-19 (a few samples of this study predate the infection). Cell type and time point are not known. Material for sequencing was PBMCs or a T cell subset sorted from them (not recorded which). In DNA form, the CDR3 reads TGTGCCACCAGAGGACAGGGAATGAGAGAGACCCAGTACTTC. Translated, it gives CATRGQGMRETQYF.